Listed here are 31 T cell receptor beta chains from one sample, sequenced in a study of graft-versus-host responses after intestinal transplantation. No antigens are known for them. Only in-frame clones appear in the TCRdb table, and some are missing; sequencing was by immunoSEQ multiplex PCR. The profile shows just under 85,000 clones, 80% to 95% of them singletons. The sample consisted of unstimulated CD8+ T cells sorted from spleen or lymph node cells, taken before transplant. The receptors were gathered from a human donor who was the organ donor for an intestinal transplant.

The chain is built from TRBV7-6 and TRBJ2-1; 8 bases align to TRBD2. V lost 2 bases, J lost 4 bases, and 4 bases stayed unmatched. CDR3 length: 15 amino acids. The germline CDR1 and CDR2 sequences are SGHVS and FNYEAQ. As DNA, the CDR3 is TGTGCCAGCAGCTTAACGGGGGGGCCTTACAATGAGCAGTTCTTC. This translates into CASSLTGGPYNEQFF. The full variable domain, rest sourced from reference TRBV7-6 and TRBJ2-1, is GAGVSQSPRYKVTKRGQDVALRCDPISGHVSLYWYRQALGQGPEFLTYFNYEAQQDKSGLPNDRFSAERPEGSISTLTIQRTEQRDSAMYRCASSLTGGPYNEQFFGPGTRLTVL.

The J gene is TRBJ2-7, the V gene TRBV6-5; 7 bases are shared with TRBD1. After removal of 10 bases from V and 0 bases from J, the junction contained 6 bases not matched to a gene. Germline V gene lookup returns CDR1 MNHEY and CDR2 SVGAGI. The CDR3 runs 13 residues. The CDR3 protein is CATRQGSSYEQYF. In nucleotides, the CDR3 is TGTGCCACCCGACAGGGATCCTCCTACGAGCAGTACTTC.

The chain combines TRBV11-2 with TRBJ2-7, with D possibly matching TRBD2 (6 bases). V was clipped by 3 bases and J by 5 bases, with 14 bases between them. The CDR3 sequence is 14 residues long. Per germline, CDR1 SGHAT and CDR2 FQNNGV. CDR3 in amino acids: CASSFPGLTDEQYF. As DNA, the CDR3 is TGTGCCAGCAGCTTCCCGGGACTCACGGACGAGCAGTACTTC.

The V gene is TRBV27, the J gene TRBJ1-1; D possibly corresponds to TRBD1 (5 bases). Trimming cost V 2 bases and J 5 bases, with 12 bases left between them. Germline V gene sequence: CDR1 MNHEY, CDR2 SMNVEV (reference sequence). This CDR3 comprises 14 residues. The CDR3 is CASSLGGVRTEAFF. CDR3 DNA sequence: TGTGCCAGCAGTTTAGGAGGGGTACGGACTGAAGCTTTCTTT.

This chain links TRBV20-1 with TRBJ2-7; a possible D gene is TRBD1 (5 bases). The CDR3 has 11 amino acids. Germline-derived CDR1 and CDR2 are DFQATT and SNEGSKA (reference sequence). Trimming shortened V by 4 bases and J by 4 bases, and 8 bases separated the two germline ends. The CDR3 bases are TGCAGTGCTAAACAGGTTTACGAGCAGTACTTC. As protein: CSAKQVYEQYF.

The chain recombines TRBV5-8 with TRBJ1-1, with 9 bases that match TRBD1. Per germline, CDR1 SGHTS and CDR2 YDEGEE. The CDR3 covers 15 residues. V lost 7 bases, J lost 4 bases, and 11 bases stayed unmatched. CDR3 nucleotides: TGTGCCAGCTCCCCACAGGGGGCTGGGGGCACTGAAGCTTTCTTT. This gives the protein CASSPQGAGGTEAFF.

The chain couples TRBV5-1 to TRBJ2-1; 12 bases line up with TRBD2. Germline lookup yields CDR1 SGHRS and CDR2 YFSETQ. Germline trimming cut 4 bases from V and 3 bases from J; bases unmatched to any gene: 5. CDR3 size: 16 residues. CDR3 DNA: TGCGCCAGCAGCGTCGGACTAGCGGGGTTCTACAATGAGCAGTTCTTC. This gives the protein CASSVGLAGFYNEQFF.

This chain links TRBV25-1 with TRBJ1-6; no firm D call. The CDR3 has 14 residues. The V gene's germline CDR1 is MGHDK and CDR2 SYGVNS. Trimming cost V 5 bases and J 8 bases, with 13 bases left between them. CDR3: CASSLRPLDSPLHF. The CDR3 nucleotides are TGTGCCAGCAGTCTAAGGCCTCTGGATTCACCCCTCCACTTT.

This sequence joins TRBV7-9 and TRBJ1-1; D unclear. Germline CDR1 reads SEHNR; CDR2 reads FQNEAQ (reference sequence). Trimming removed 1 base at V and 1 base at J, with 4 bases between. This CDR3 is built from 13 residues. The CDR3 loop is CASSLGKNTEAFF. Written as DNA, the CDR3 is TGTGCCAGCAGCTTAGGGAAGAACACTGAAGCTTTCTTT.

The chain is built from TRBV4-1 and TRBJ1-4; possible D gene TRBD1, 5 bases. Per germline, CDR1 MGHRA and CDR2 YSYEKL. Trimming removed 4 bases at V and 7 bases at J, with 22 bases between. The CDR3 is 17 residues long. The CDR3 reads CASSPDRDVSVGEKLFF. The CDR3 DNA sequence: TGCGCCAGCAGCCCCGACCGGGACGTTTCCGTGGGTGAAAAACTGTTTTTT.

V gene TRBV6-1 combines with J gene TRBJ2-1; D not certain. Germline V CDR1 and CDR2: MNHNS, SASEGT. The CDR3 length is 11 residues. The V and J ends lost 7 bases and 4 bases respectively, with 5 bases between them. CDR3 loop: CASNGYNEQFF. CDR3 sequence (DNA): TGTGCCAGCAACGGATACAATGAGCAGTTCTTC.

The V and J genes are TRBV5-4 and TRBJ1-2; a weak D match, TRBD1 (5 bases). Germline V CDR1 and CDR2: SGHNT, YYREEE (reference sequence). Between the trimmed V and J ends, which lost 0 bases and 3 bases, there was a span of 18 bases. There are 17 residues in the CDR3. The chain's CDR3 is CASSLGQGLGDYYGYTF. Written as DNA, the CDR3 is TGTGCCAGCAGCTTGGGGCAGGGCCTGGGGGATTACTATGGCTACACCTTC.

The chain uses TRBV5-4 and TRBJ2-7, with D possibly TRBD1 on 6 matching bases. Between the trimmed V and J ends, which lost 0 bases and 5 bases, there was a span of 18 bases. CDR3 length: 16 amino acids. Germline V gene data show CDR1 as SGHNT and CDR2 as YYREEE (reference sequence). The CDR3 region is CASSLARIGGLNEQYF. In nucleotides, the CDR3 is TGTGCCAGCAGCTTGGCCCGAATAGGGGGTCTCAACGAGCAGTACTTC. Full variable domain (remainder filled in from reference TRBV5-4 and TRBJ2-7): ETGVTQSPTHLIKTRGQQVTLRCSSQSGHNTVSWYQQALGQGPQFIFQYYREEENGRGNFPPRFSGLQFPNYSSELNVNALELDDSALYLCASSLARIGGLNEQYFGPGTRLTVT.

V gene TRBV27 combines with J gene TRBJ2-7; no firm D call. V lost 4 bases to trimming and J lost 3 bases, with 10 bases between them. The CDR3 covers 13 residues. CDR1 and CDR2 (germline): MNHEY, SMNVEV (reference sequence). CDR3 loop: CASSSTPHYEQYF. The CDR3 region has the DNA TGTGCCAGCAGTTCGACCCCGCACTACGAGCAGTACTTC.

CDR3 in amino acids: CASSEDGSNEKLFF. The CDR3 nucleotides read TGTGCCAGCAGCGAGGACGGATCTAATGAAAAACTGTTTTTT. The chain is built from TRBV9 and TRBJ1-4; the D is unclear. CDR3 length: 14 residues. V was cut by 3 bases and J by 3 bases, with 9 bases left in between. In germline, CDR1 is SGDLS, CDR2 YYNGEE.

This clone was found once. CDR3 region: CSVENLAGNTIYF. The CDR3 DNA follows: TGCAGCGTTGAGAACTTAGCTGGAAACACCATATATTTT. The chain links TRBV29-1 to TRBJ1-3; D is unresolved. Germline values: CDR1 SQVTM, CDR2 ANQGSEA. The CDR3 extends over 13 amino acids. Between the trimmed V and J ends, which lost 3 bases and 2 bases, there was a span of 8 bases.

The chain employs TRBV9 and TRBJ1-2; weak D call: TRBD1 (6 bases). Germline V gene data show CDR1 as SGDLS and CDR2 as YYNGEE. V lost 4 bases and J lost 0, with 16 bases in between. The CDR3 extends over 16 amino acids. CDR3 in DNA: TGTGCCAGCAGCCCGGTTGGAGGGGGGCCTAACTATGGCTACACCTTC. Its translation is CASSPVGGGPNYGYTF.

The CDR3 DNA is TGTGCCAGCTCAAGCTCCCCGGGCTATGAGCAGTTCTTC. Protein product: CASSSSPGYEQFF. The chain couples TRBV18 to TRBJ2-1; D is uncertain. The CDR3 runs 13 residues. V lost 5 bases, J lost 8 bases, and 13 bases lay in between. Germline CDR1 KGHSH, CDR2 LQKENI.

The chain couples TRBV29-1 to TRBJ1-3; D is unresolved. The CDR3 totals 14 residues. CDR1 is SQVTM and CDR2 is ANQGSEA in the germline V gene. Trimming removed 3 bases at V and 0 bases at J, with 9 bases between. The DNA of the CDR3 is TGCAGCGTTGACAGTGGTGTCTCTGGAAACACCATATATTTT. The encoded protein is CSVDSGVSGNTIYF.

The rearrangement uses TRBV5-5 and TRBJ1-1, with 7 bases that match TRBD1. Germline assignment: CDR1 SGHKS and CDR2 YYEKEE (reference sequence). The CDR3 is 17 residues long. Germline trimming cut 10 bases from V and 0 bases from J; bases unmatched to any gene: 18. This CDR3 is CASSPGTALYLNTEAFF. In DNA, the CDR3 is TGTGCCTCTAGTCCCGGGACAGCATTATACTTGAACACTGAAGCTTTCTTT. The entire variable domain, with the rest obtained from reference TRBV5-5 and TRBJ1-1, is as follows: DAGVTQSPTHLIKTRGQQVTLRCSPISGHKSVSWYQQVLGQGPQFIFQYYEKEERGRGNFPDRFSARQFPNYSSELNVNALLLGDSALYLCASSPGTALYLNTEAFFGQGTRLTVV.

This rearrangement joins TRBV4-1 to TRBJ1-5; 7 positions agree with TRBD1. CDR1 and CDR2 from the germline V gene are MGHRA and YSYEKL. V gave up 5 bases and J gave up 2 bases; unmatched junction bases: 6. There are 15 residues in the CDR3. DNA for the CDR3: TGCGCCAGCAGCTTAACAGGGGTGCGCAATCAGCCCCAGCATTTT. Protein product: CASSLTGVRNQPQHF.

The rearrangement joins TRBV5-1 to TRBJ2-7; TRBD1 matches at 10 bases. Germline values: CDR1 SGHRS, CDR2 YFSETQ. V trimming: 0 bases; J trimming: 3 bases; junction bases outside the gene matches: 0. This CDR3 spans 14 amino acids. The CDR3 is CASSLGDRGYEQYF. The CDR3 coding sequence is TGCGCCAGCAGCTTGGGGGACAGGGGCTACGAGCAGTACTTC.

The chain uses TRBV5-1 and TRBJ2-3, with 10 nucleotides matching TRBD1. V trimming: 7 bases; J trimming: 0 bases; junction bases outside the gene matches: 11. The CDR3 consists of 17 residues. Germline V gene lookup returns CDR1 SGHRS and CDR2 YFSETQ. The CDR3 here is CASGQTGTGESTDTQYF. CDR3 in DNA: TGCGCCAGCGGCCAAACCGGGACAGGGGAAAGCACAGATACGCAGTATTTT.

V is TRBV5-4 and J is TRBJ2-1; 7 bases fit TRBD2. Germline V CDR1 and CDR2: SGHNT, YYREEE (reference sequence). V lost 1 base to trimming and J lost 10 bases; unmatched junction nucleotides: 8. The CDR3 totals 14 residues. The CDR3 nucleotides are TGTGCCAGCAGCTTGTATACAGCGGGGCGCGAGCAGTTCTTC. It yields the protein CASSLYTAGREQFF. Full variable domain (remainder filled in from reference TRBV5-4 and TRBJ2-1): ETGVTQSPTHLIKTRGQQVTLRCSSQSGHNTVSWYQQALGQGPQFIFQYYREEENGRGNFPPRFSGLQFPNYSSELNVNALELDDSALYLCASSLYTAGREQFFGPGTRLTVL.

The chain couples TRBV7-9 to TRBJ1-1; D is possibly TRBD1 (5 bases). Germline CDR1 and CDR2: SEHNR and FQNEAQ (reference sequence). CDR3 length: 18 amino acids. Trimming stripped 6 bases from V and 1 base from J, with 24 bases between. The CDR3 sequence is CASRPRVTMGHPNTEAFF. The CDR3 DNA reads as TGTGCCAGCAGGCCACGGGTCACAATGGGGCACCCGAACACTGAAGCTTTCTTT.

The chain joins TRBV18 to TRBJ1-2, with a tentative D call TRBD1 (5 bases). This CDR3 has 11 residues. Germline assignment: CDR1 KGHSH and CDR2 LQKENI. The germline V and J ends were trimmed by 6 bases and 6 bases, with 8 bases remaining between them. The CDR3 protein is CASSGLNGYTF. DNA of the CDR3: TGTGCCAGCTCGGGACTTAATGGCTACACCTTC.

The rearrangement joins TRBV4-1 to TRBJ1-3; D remains unclear. The CDR3 is 12 residues long. Trimming took off 1 base at V and 15 bases at J, with 13 bases between the two ends. Germline-derived CDR1 and CDR2 are MGHRA and YSYEKL. Written as DNA, the CDR3 is TGCGCCAGCAGCCAAGCGGTGGGAGACCAATATTTT. It codes for CASSQAVGDQYF.

J is TRBJ2-2 and V is TRBV30; D is unclear. V was cut by 7 bases and J by 6 bases, with 9 bases left in between. This CDR3 comprises 11 residues. CDR1 is GTSNPN and CDR2 is SVGIG in the germline V gene (reference sequence). CDR3 loop: CAFPRAGELFF. CDR3 nucleotides: TGTGCCTTTCCTCGGGCCGGGGAGCTGTTTTTT.

In this sample, this clone turned up once. This CDR3 is also generated by other DNA sequences in the sample. J is TRBJ2-7 and V is TRBV5-4, with D tentatively TRBD2 (6 bases). Trimming stripped 3 bases from V and 2 bases from J, with 9 bases between. CDR1 is SGHNT and CDR2 is YYREEE in the germline V gene (reference sequence). CDR3 length: 13 residues. This CDR3 reads CASSWGTPYEQYF. In DNA, the CDR3 is TGTGCCAGCAGCTGGGGGACTCCCTACGAGCAGTACTTC.

On this clone itself: Other DNA sequences from this sample encode an identical CDR3 as well. The rearrangement uses TRBV19 and TRBJ1-1; unclear D gene. The CDR3 extends over 12 amino acids. V shed 3 bases and J shed 4 bases, with 6 bases lying between them. The germline V gene has CDR1 LNHDA and CDR2 SQIVND (reference sequence). This CDR3 is CASSIGITEAFF. CDR3 in DNA: TGTGCCAGTAGTATCGGCATCACTGAAGCTTTCTTT.

The chain carries TRBV27 and TRBJ1-5; D not resolved. The CDR3 length is 13 residues. The V and J ends lost 3 bases and 0 bases respectively, with 3 bases between them. CDR1 and CDR2 (germline): MNHEY, SMNVEV (reference sequence). CDR3 loop: CASSFHSNQPQHF. The CDR3 DNA reads TGTGCCAGCAGTTTTCATAGCAATCAGCCCCAGCATTTT.